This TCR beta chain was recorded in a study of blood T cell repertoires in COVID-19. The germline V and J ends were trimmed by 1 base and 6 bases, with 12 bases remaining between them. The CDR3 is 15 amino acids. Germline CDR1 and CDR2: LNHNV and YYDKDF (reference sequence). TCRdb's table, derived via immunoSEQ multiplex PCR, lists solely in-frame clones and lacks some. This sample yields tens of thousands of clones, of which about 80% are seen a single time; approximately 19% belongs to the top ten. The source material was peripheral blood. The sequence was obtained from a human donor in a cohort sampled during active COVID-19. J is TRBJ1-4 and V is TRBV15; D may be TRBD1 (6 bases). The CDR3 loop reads CATSRAQGGHEKLFF. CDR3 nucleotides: TGTGCCACCAGCAGAGCACAGGGAGGGCATGAAAAACTGTTTTTT.